The next 21 T cell receptor beta chains were all read from a single sample in a study of shared clonotypes between healthy human individuals. As defined, naive CD8 cells were CD45RO-negative and positively selected for CCR7, with terminally differentiated effector memory CD45RA+ cells excluded. Clones were read by immunoSEQ multiplex PCR, and TCRdb kept only the in-frame ones, dropping some. The top ten hold roughly 0.1% of the sample, which has roughly 590,000 clones, just under 97% seen once. Sequenced input: naive CD8+ T cells sorted from blood. Receptors were obtained from a woman aged 25 to 39 in good health.

The chain links TRBV15 to TRBJ2-3, with D possibly being TRBD2 (5 bases). The CDR3 consists of 16 residues. The germline gives CDR1 LNHNV, CDR2 YYDKDF (reference sequence). V lost 0 bases and J lost 4, with 14 bases in between. The CDR3 bases are TGTGCCACCAGCAGAGATAGGGTAGGGAGCGCAGATACGCAGTATTTT. Protein product: CATSRDRVGSADTQYF.

The chain is built from TRBV28 and TRBJ1-6; no reliable D call. Between the trimmed V and J ends, which lost 2 bases and 6 bases, there was a span of 8 bases. This CDR3 region has 14 residues. From germline, CDR1 is MDHEN and CDR2 SYDVKM. CDR3 sequence: CASSLAGINSPLHF. The CDR3 bases are TGTGCCAGCAGTTTAGCTGGGATTAATTCACCCCTCCACTTT.

V usage is TRBV28 and J usage is TRBJ2-7; D gene uncertain. V was cut by 6 bases and J by 1 base, with 10 bases left in between. The CDR3 has 13 residues. CDR1 is MDHEN, CDR2 SYDVKM, per germline. The CDR3: CASRGHSSYEQYF. The CDR3 coding sequence is TGTGCCAGCAGAGGTCATTCATCCTACGAGCAGTACTTC.

The chain's CDR3 is CSVGDRAYPDLLGNHEQYF. The DNA of the CDR3 is TGCAGCGTCGGCGACAGGGCCTACCCAGACCTCCTAGGTAACCACGAGCAGTACTTC. The chain uses TRBV29-1 and TRBJ2-7; 7 nucleotides match TRBD1. V dropped 6 bases and J dropped 5; count of bases not matched to a gene: 28. This CDR3 spans 19 amino acids. CDR1 SQVTM and CDR2 ANQGSEA come from the germline V gene.

The CDR3 bases are TGTGCCAGCAGGGAGGGACTAGCGGAATTGTATAGCAATGAGCAGTTCTTC. Its protein product is CASREGLAELYSNEQFF. The chain has TRBV7-9 and TRBJ2-1; 11 positions agree with TRBD2. In germline, CDR1 is SEHNR, CDR2 FQNEAQ (reference sequence). The CDR3 runs to 17 residues. Trimming removed 6 bases from V and 6 bases from J; junction bases left unmatched: 13.

V usage is TRBV25-1 and J usage is TRBJ2-2, with a weak D call TRBD2 (6 bases). Germline CDR1 reads MGHDK; CDR2 reads SYGVNS. Trimming cost V 3 bases and J 7 bases, with 9 bases left between them. The CDR3 contains 13 residues. The CDR3 loop is CASSDAGIGELFF. In DNA form, the CDR3 reads TGTGCCAGCAGTGATGCGGGAATCGGGGAGCTGTTTTTT.

The gene calls are TRBV25-1 and TRBJ2-7, with 8 bases identical to TRBD1. Trimming at V came to 0 bases and at J to 5 bases, leaving 3 bases not matched to a gene. The CDR3 contains 14 residues. Germline V gene data show CDR1 as MGHDK and CDR2 as SYGVNS. Here the CDR3 reads CASSEYDRGNEQYF. The CDR3 DNA sequence: TGTGCCAGCAGTGAATACGACAGGGGAAACGAGCAGTACTTC.

The genes are TRBV6-1 and TRBJ1-2, with a possible D match to TRBD1 (5 bases). Trimming left V 6 bases short and J 6 bases short, with 17 bases between. Germline CDR1 reads MNHNS; CDR2 reads SASEGT. The CDR3 totals 14 residues. Here the CDR3 reads CASRAQSRGDGYTF. The CDR3 DNA reads TGTGCCAGCAGGGCCCAGTCCCGAGGGGATGGCTACACCTTC.

Remarks on this clone: Sequence at one end of the junction differs from germline and may be a read error. The CDR3 loop reads CATSTFDTFSHQPQHF. Written as DNA, the CDR3 is TGTGCCACCAGCACCTTTGACACCTTTAGCCATCAGCCCCAGCATTTT. The V and J genes are TRBV15 and TRBJ1-5, with D hard to call. Per the germline V gene, CDR1 is LNHNV and CDR2 is YYDKDF (reference sequence). This CDR3 has 16 amino acids. The whole variable domain, filled in from reference TRBV15 and TRBJ1-5, reads DAMVIQNPRYQVTQFGKPVTLSCSQTLNHNVMYWYQQKSSQAPKLLFHYYDKDFNNEADTPDNFQSRRPNTSFCFLDIRSPGLGDTAMYLCATSTFDTFSHQPQHFGDGTRLSIL.

This rearrangement joins TRBV19 to TRBJ1-2; D gene unclear. This CDR3 spans 13 amino acids. CDR1 and CDR2 (germline): LNHDA, SQIVND (reference sequence). V dropped 7 bases and J dropped 2 bases, with 11 bases sitting between them. CDR3 residues: CASTFTGNYGYTF. The CDR3 nucleotides are TGTGCCAGTACCTTCACTGGGAACTATGGCTACACCTTC.

V is TRBV7-3 and J is TRBJ1-5, with unresolved D. Trimming removed 5 bases from V and 6 bases from J, with 17 bases in between. Germline V lookup: CDR1 SGHTA, CDR2 FQGTGA. The CDR3 has 15 residues. Here the CDR3 reads CASSRPYGIVQPQHF. The DNA of the CDR3 is TGTGCCAGCAGCCGCCCTTACGGGATAGTTCAGCCCCAGCATTTT.

The gene calls are TRBV11-2 and TRBJ2-3; a possible D gene is TRBD1 (6 bases). This CDR3 comprises 15 residues. Germline V gives CDR1 SGHAT, CDR2 FQNNGV. Between the trimmed V and J ends, which lost 1 base and 5 bases, there was a span of 13 bases. CDR3 nucleotide sequence: TGTGCCAGCAGCTTAGTGCCAGGGGTGGAAGATACGCAGTATTTT. Residues: CASSLVPGVEDTQYF.

This chain links TRBV2 with TRBJ2-3; D gene ambiguous. There are 15 residues in the CDR3. Germline CDR1 and CDR2: SNHLY and FYNNEI. Trimming took off 0 bases at V and 3 bases at J, with 10 bases between the two ends. The CDR3 DNA reads as TGTGCCAGCAGTGAAGCCCAAATGGGGACAGATACGCAGTATTTT. As protein: CASSEAQMGTDTQYF. Using reference TRBV2 and TRBJ2-3 for the parts outside the CDR3, the full variable domain is EPEVTQTPSHQVTQMGQEVILRCVPISNHLYFYWYRQILGQKVEFLVSFYNNEISEKSEIFDDQFSVERPDGSNFTLKIRSTKLEDSAMYFCASSEAQMGTDTQYFGPGTRLTVL.

This chain links TRBV7-9 with TRBJ2-7; perhaps D is TRBD1 or TRBD2 (5 bases each). CDR3 length: 15 amino acids. Germline CDR1 SEHNR, CDR2 FQNEAQ (reference sequence). The ends were cut back, 1 base at V and 7 bases at J, with 17 bases in the middle. CDR3: CASSLVLGWGGEQYF. CDR3 DNA: TGTGCCAGCAGCTTAGTGTTAGGGTGGGGCGGGGAGCAGTACTTC.

The table lists this clone with a count of one. Other DNA sequences within the sample encode an identical CDR3. V gene TRBV28 combines with J gene TRBJ2-2, with D hard to call. Germline V gene lookup returns CDR1 MDHEN and CDR2 SYDVKM. V was trimmed by 3 bases and J by 5 bases, leaving 7 bases between them. CDR3 size: 13 residues. For the CDR3, the DNA is TGTGCCAGCAGTTTTCGGCTTACCGGGGAGCTGTTTTTT. Translated: CASSFRLTGELFF.

A word on this clone: Other DNA sequences from this sample encode an identical CDR3 as well. This chain connects TRBV19 to TRBJ2-5, with 8 bases identical to TRBD1. The J call may be in error: the DNA end matches TRBJ2-7 better. The germline V gene has CDR1 LNHDA and CDR2 SQIVND (reference sequence). CDR3 length: 13 amino acids. The CDR3 bases are TGTGCCAGTAGTTTCGGACAGGGCTACGAGCAGTACTTC. Protein sequence: CASSFGQGYEQYF.

V usage is TRBV19 and J usage is TRBJ2-7; a weak D match, TRBD2 (5 bases). Germline V lookup: CDR1 LNHDA, CDR2 SQIVND (reference sequence). This CDR3 region has 14 residues. V lost 6 bases, J lost 7 bases, and 19 bases lay in between. This CDR3 is CASRSGSLRSEQYF. The CDR3 region has the DNA TGTGCCAGTAGGTCGGGGTCGCTCAGGAGTGAGCAGTACTTC.

The rearrangement links TRBV2 to TRBJ1-1, with unresolved D. The V end was cut by 7 bases, the J end by 7 bases, with 7 bases between. The CDR3 sequence is 10 residues long. Germline CDR1 SNHLY, CDR2 FYNNEI. CDR3 in DNA: TGTGCCAGCAATCAGATTGAAGCTTTCTTT. As protein: CASNQIEAFF.

V usage is TRBV27 and J usage is TRBJ2-4, with 9 bases lining up with TRBD1. Germline CDR1 and CDR2: MNHEY and SMNVEV (reference sequence). J was trimmed by 9 bases and V by 5 bases; bases with no gene match: 8. This CDR3 contains 14 residues. Here the CDR3 DNA reads TGTGCCAGCAGTCCCGGGACAGGGATGGCCATTCAGTACTTC. Residues: CASSPGTGMAIQYF.

The rearrangement links TRBV27 to TRBJ2-5; 7 positions match TRBD2. In germline, CDR1 is MNHEY, CDR2 SMNVEV (reference sequence). The CDR3 covers 15 residues. J lost 5 bases, V lost 4 bases, and 10 bases had no gene match. CDR3 protein: CASSSQGGSWETQYF. The DNA for the CDR3 is TGTGCCAGCAGTTCGCAGGGCGGGAGCTGGGAGACCCAGTACTTC.

This clone appeared a single time. The rearrangement joins TRBV11-2 to TRBJ1-5, with D tentatively TRBD1 (5 bases). With 5 bases removed from V and 0 bases from J, the gap between germline ends came to 8 bases. This CDR3 region has 14 residues. Per the germline V gene, CDR1 is SGHAT and CDR2 is FQNNGV. The CDR3 sequence is CASSVGDSNQPQHF. The CDR3 nucleotides are TGTGCCAGCAGCGTAGGGGATAGCAATCAGCCCCAGCATTTT.